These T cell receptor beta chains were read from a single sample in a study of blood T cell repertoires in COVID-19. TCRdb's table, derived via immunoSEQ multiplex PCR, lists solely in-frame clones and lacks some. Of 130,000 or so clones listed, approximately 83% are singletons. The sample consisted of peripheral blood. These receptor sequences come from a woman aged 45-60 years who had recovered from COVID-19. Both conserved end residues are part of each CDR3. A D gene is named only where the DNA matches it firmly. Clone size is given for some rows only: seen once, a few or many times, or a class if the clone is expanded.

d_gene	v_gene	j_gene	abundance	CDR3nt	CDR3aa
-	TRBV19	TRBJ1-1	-	TGTGCCAGTAGTATAGGTGGAGACACTGAAGCTTTCTTT	CASSIGGDTEAFF
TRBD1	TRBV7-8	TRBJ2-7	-	TGTGCCAGCAGCCAAAGACATGGACAGGGGATCGAGCAGTACTTC	CASSQRHGQGIEQYF
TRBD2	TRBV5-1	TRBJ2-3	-	TGCGCCAGCAGCTTGAACGGGGGGGCTAGCACAGATACGCAGTATTTT	CASSLNGGASTDTQYF
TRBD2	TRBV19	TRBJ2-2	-	TGTGCCAGTAAGAGGGTTCTAGCGGGAGTGAACGGGGAGCTGTTTTTT	CASKRVLAGVNGELFF
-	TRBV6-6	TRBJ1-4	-	TGTGCCAGCAGTTACCCCGATGACAAGGTCGGCGAAAAACTGTTTTTT	CASSYPDDKVGEKLFF
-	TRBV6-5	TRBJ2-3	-	TGTGCCAGCAGTCGGGTTGGCACAGATACGCAGTATTTT	CASSRVGTDTQYF
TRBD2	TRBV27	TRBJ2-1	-	TGTGCCACCGTAGTGCGGGGGGGCTTAGGTGAGCAGTTCTTC	CATVVRGGLGEQFF
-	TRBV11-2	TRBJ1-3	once	TGTGCCAGCAGCGGAGCCGGGCGGGGGTCCAAAAACACCATATATTTT	CASSGAGRGSKNTIYF
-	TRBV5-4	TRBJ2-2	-	TGTGCCAGCAGCTTCGACAGCACCGGGGAGCTGTTTTTT	CASSFDSTGELFF
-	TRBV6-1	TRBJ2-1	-	TGTGCCAGCAGTGGGTTATATACGAGCTCCTACAATGAGCAGTTCTTC	CASSGLYTSSYNEQFF
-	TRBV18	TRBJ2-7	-	TGTGCCAGCTCACCCCCGTTGGGCAGTCCGGCCTCTCTTACCTACGAGCAGTACTTC	CASSPPLGSPASLTYEQYF
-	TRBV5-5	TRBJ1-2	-	TGTGCCAGCAGCCGGCGGAGGGACCCTTATGGCTACACCTTC	CASSRRRDPYGYTF
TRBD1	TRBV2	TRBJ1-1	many	TGTGCCAGCAGTCAGAGGGGGACAGTCGTAGCTTTCTTT	CASSQRGTVVAFF
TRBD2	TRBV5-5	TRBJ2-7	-	TGTGCCAGCAGCTTGGGGATAGCGGGATACTACGAGCAGTACTTC	CASSLGIAGYYEQYF